This T cell receptor (beta chain) is from a study of CD8+CD57+ T cells in acquired aplastic anemia listed by TCRdb under 2018. Concerning the study at large: DNA extracted from sorted CD4+ and CD8+ cells had a mean of about 3 ug, with a range of about 0.19 to 27.4 ug. CD8+CD57+ expansion was defined as frequency above the mean frequency observed in healthy subjects.

With respect to this clonotype: Its antigen target is currently unknown. No qualities accompany the bases; no much larger clone lies one base away.

Patients chosen for sequencing had shown expansion of CD8+CD57+ cells by flow cytometry. All patients had severe acquired aplastic anemia diagnosed by International Study of Aplastic Anemia and Agranulocytosis and Camitta criteria. Patients had received no therapy at the time of blood sampling. In this study, sorted CD4+ and CD8+ T cells from the blood of healthy subjects and of severe aplastic anemia patients had their TCR repertoires deep-sequenced. Patients were enrolled under clinicaltrials.gov protocols 00001620, 01623167, 00001397, 00071045, 00081523 and 00961064 in the USA. Ficoll-Paque density gradient centrifugation was used to isolate peripheral blood mononuclear cells. CD4+ and CD8+ T cells were sorted by FACS or magnetic beads before DNA extraction. Results the study describes overall, beyond this receptor: Roughly 29 CD8+ CDR3 sequences were found to be shared between patients and controls, but these sequences appeared to be highly expressed in patients and within the immunodominant clones of the patients. CD8+ Simpson's diversity did not differ significantly between patients and healthy controls (P=0.060).

V is clipped by 6 bases and J by 3 bases, and the sequence between their germline boundaries is 30 bases long. CDR1 and CDR2, looked up from the germline V gene (reference sequence), are DFQATT and SNEGSKA. From its cysteine to its phenylalanine, the CDR3 spans 18 amino acids. Only the CDR3 DNA stays, 54 bases, in frame from base 1. TCR beta VDJ combination and CDR3 sequence profiling used genomic DNA as the template. TCR repertoire sequencing was run on an Illumina HiSeq 2000. Per the original workflow: TRBV/TRBJ rearrangement plots, CDR3 size and DJ length profiles, and Simpson's diversity index were used to assess repertoires. The most abundant DNA sequence in the deep sequencing data was defined as the immunodominant clone. CDR3 amino acid sequences were checked for sharing across subjects and were also compared against the VDJdb database and published repertoires. TCRdb reworked the public reads: Q25 trimming with fastp, MiXCR clone assembly, productive beta chains retained. Entries are consolidated by CDR3 protein sequence, retaining the most common genes and DNA. TCRdb, rather than the study authors, made the V and J calls. In all, the sample holds under 200,000 distinct CDR3 sequences, and 71% of those were seen once. The leading ten clones occupy about 50% of the sample.

The sequence links TRBV20-1 to TRBJ2-7; the D gene is perhaps TRBD1 or TRBD2, as each covers 7 bases. The sample was sorted CD4+, CD8+, or CD8+CD57+ T cells (not recorded which) from PBMCs. This clonotype was sampled from a human donor with aplastic anemia. The bases are TGCAGTGCCAATGGAGGGGGGCGCGGGACAGCGGGAAACTACGAGCAGTACTTC. It codes for CSANGGGRGTAGNYEQYF.